These T cell receptor beta chains were read from a single sample in a study of neurological immune-mediated disorders. TCRdb re-called the 5' RACE reads with MiXCR, one entry per CDR3 protein. Found here are tens of thousands of distinct CDR3 sequences, under 6% of them singletons; the top ten hold roughly 23%. Sequencing used PBMCs. All receptors derive from a man younger than 30 in good health. Both conserved end residues are part of each CDR3. D genes are given only for firm matches. Clone size appears in some rows only: once, few, many, or a class for an expanded clone.

d_call: NA
v_call: TRBV20-1
clone_size: many
j_call: TRBJ2-1
cdr3_nt: TGCAGTGCCTCGAGGGTTGAGGTTGGGAATGAGCAGTTCTTC
cdr3_aa: CSASRVEVGNEQFF

d_call: TRBD2
v_call: TRBV3-1
clone_size: many
j_call: TRBJ2-5
cdr3_nt: TGTGCCAGCAGCCGACTAGCGGGGGGGGGAGAGACCCAGTACTTC
cdr3_aa: CASSRLAGGGETQYF

d_call: NA
v_call: TRBV3-1
clone_size: many
j_call: TRBJ1-3
cdr3_nt: TGTGCCAGCAGCCTCACGGACTCTGGAAACACCATATATTTT
cdr3_aa: CASSLTDSGNTIYF

d_call: NA
v_call: TRBV11-2
clone_size: few
j_call: TRBJ2-7
cdr3_nt: TGTGCCAGCAGCTTGTCGGCAGACTCCTACGAGCAGTACTTC
cdr3_aa: CASSLSADSYEQYF

d_call: NA
v_call: TRBV7-6
clone_size: many
j_call: TRBJ2-5
cdr3_nt: TGTGCCAGCAGCATTTACCAAGAGACCCAGTACTTC
cdr3_aa: CASSIYQETQYF

d_call: NA
v_call: TRBV7-9
clone_size: many
j_call: TRBJ2-5
cdr3_nt: TGTGCCAGCAGCTTAACGCCGGGCGAATGGGAGACCCAGTACTTC
cdr3_aa: CASSLTPGEWETQYF

d_call: TRBD1
v_call: TRBV5-1
clone_size: many
j_call: TRBJ2-4
cdr3_nt: TGCGCCAGCAGTGGGACAGAAAACATTCAGTACTTC
cdr3_aa: CASSGTENIQYF

d_call: TRBD2
v_call: TRBV20-1
clone_size: many
j_call: TRBJ2-7
cdr3_nt: TGCAGTGCTAGACGGGGACTAGCGGGGACCTACGAGCAGTACTTC
cdr3_aa: CSARRGLAGTYEQYF

d_call: NA
v_call: TRBV10-3
clone_size: many
j_call: TRBJ1-2
cdr3_nt: TGTGCCATCAGTGGGCAGGGTTCGACTACGAACTATGGCTACACCTTC
cdr3_aa: CAISGQGSTTNYGYTF

d_call: TRBD2
v_call: TRBV7-3
clone_size: many
j_call: TRBJ2-3
cdr3_nt: TGTGCCAGCAGCGCTCAAGCGGGGGGGAGAGATACGCAGTATTTT
cdr3_aa: CASSAQAGGRDTQYF

d_call: NA
v_call: TRBV5-1
clone_size: many
j_call: TRBJ2-5
cdr3_nt: TGCGCCAGCAGCTTGTTTTCTCAGACCCAAGAGACCCAGTACTTC
cdr3_aa: CASSLFSQTQETQYF

d_call: TRBD1
v_call: TRBV10-3
clone_size: many
j_call: TRBJ2-7
cdr3_nt: TGTGCCATCAGGGGGCCCGGGACAGGAAGCTACGAGCAGTACTTC
cdr3_aa: CAIRGPGTGSYEQYF

d_call: NA
v_call: TRBV7-9
clone_size: NA
j_call: TRBJ1-4
cdr3_nt: TGTGCCAGCAGCTTCTCTACCCCTAATGAAAAACTGTTTTTT
cdr3_aa: CASSFSTPNEKLFF

d_call: TRBD1
v_call: TRBV7-2
clone_size: many
j_call: TRBJ2-5
cdr3_nt: TGTGCCAGCAGCAGGGGACAGGGGGCACGAGAGACCCAGTACTTC
cdr3_aa: CASSRGQGARETQYF

d_call: TRBD2
v_call: TRBV10-3
clone_size: many
j_call: TRBJ2-1
cdr3_nt: TGTGCCATCAGTGCTCGGGGGGACGAGCAGTTCTTC
cdr3_aa: CAISARGDEQFF

d_call: NA
v_call: TRBV6-1
clone_size: many
j_call: TRBJ2-3
cdr3_nt: TGTGCCAGCAGTGTAGGGGGGACGATGGCAGATACGCAGTATTTT
cdr3_aa: CASSVGGTMADTQYF

d_call: NA
v_call: TRBV27
clone_size: many
j_call: TRBJ2-1
cdr3_nt: TGTGCCAGCAGCCTTAACTACAATGAGCAGTTCTTC
cdr3_aa: CASSLNYNEQFF

d_call: TRBD1
v_call: TRBV12-3/TRBV12-4
clone_size: many
j_call: TRBJ1-2
cdr3_nt: TGTGCCAGCAGTTACCTGACAGGGGATAACGGCTACACCTTC
cdr3_aa: CASSYLTGDNGYTF

d_call: NA
v_call: TRBV20-1
clone_size: many
j_call: TRBJ2-6
cdr3_nt: TGCAGTGCTAGTCTCCGAGGCTCTGGGGCCAACGTCCTGACTTTC
cdr3_aa: CSASLRGSGANVLTF

d_call: TRBD1
v_call: TRBV10-3
clone_size: many
j_call: TRBJ1-1
cdr3_nt: TGTGCCATCAAGGGGGCGAGCGGCACTGAAGCTTTCTTT
cdr3_aa: CAIKGASGTEAFF

d_call: NA
v_call: TRBV7-8
clone_size: many
j_call: TRBJ2-1
cdr3_nt: TGTGCCAGCAGCCACGGACGGGGATACAATGAGCAGTTCTTC
cdr3_aa: CASSHGRGYNEQFF

d_call: NA
v_call: TRBV11-2
clone_size: medium-sized
j_call: TRBJ1-2
cdr3_nt: TGTGCCAGCGGGGACAACTATGGCTACACCTTC
cdr3_aa: CASGDNYGYTF

d_call: TRBD2
v_call: TRBV5-6
clone_size: many
j_call: TRBJ2-3
cdr3_nt: TGTGCCAGCAGCTTGGAAAGTTTAGGACTAGCTTCCGATACGCAGTATTTT
cdr3_aa: CASSLESLGLASDTQYF

d_call: NA
v_call: TRBV6-2/TRBV6-3
clone_size: many
j_call: TRBJ1-5
cdr3_nt: TGTGCCAGTAGAGACAGCTCCAATCAGCCCCAGCATTTT
cdr3_aa: CASRDSSNQPQHF

d_call: NA
v_call: TRBV19
clone_size: many
j_call: TRBJ1-1
cdr3_nt: TGTGCCAGTAGTATGCACAGGGAGAACACTGAAGCTTTCTTT
cdr3_aa: CASSMHRENTEAFF

d_call: TRBD2
v_call: TRBV20-1
clone_size: many
j_call: TRBJ2-7
cdr3_nt: TGCAGTGCATACGGGACTAGCGGGGGTTACGAGCAGTACTTC
cdr3_aa: CSAYGTSGGYEQYF

d_call: TRBD1
v_call: TRBV5-1
clone_size: many
j_call: TRBJ1-1
cdr3_nt: TGCGCCAGCAGCTTGAACACCGGGACAGTTGAAGCTTTCTTT
cdr3_aa: CASSLNTGTVEAFF

d_call: TRBD1
v_call: TRBV5-1
clone_size: many
j_call: TRBJ1-4
cdr3_nt: TGCGCCAGCAGAATAGGGTTGGGACAGCGAGCAACTAATGAAAAACTGTTTTTT
cdr3_aa: CASRIGLGQRATNEKLFF

d_call: NA
v_call: TRBV3-1
clone_size: many
j_call: TRBJ2-7
cdr3_nt: TGTGCCAGCAGCCGACCAGGAGGGTCCTACGAGCAGTACTTC
cdr3_aa: CASSRPGGSYEQYF

d_call: TRBD1
v_call: TRBV7-6
clone_size: NA
j_call: TRBJ2-7
cdr3_nt: TGTGCCAGCAGCCCTGGACAGGGAGACGAGCAGTACTTC
cdr3_aa: CASSPGQGDEQYF

d_call: NA
v_call: TRBV5-1
clone_size: many
j_call: TRBJ1-5
cdr3_nt: TGCGCCAGCAGCTTGGGGACGGACAGTGAGGAGCATTTT
cdr3_aa: CASSLGTDSEEHF

d_call: NA
v_call: TRBV6-5
clone_size: many
j_call: TRBJ2-7
cdr3_nt: TGTGCCAGCAGTTACGCACAAGCTGGGGCAGGACTTACCTACGAGCAGTACTTC
cdr3_aa: CASSYAQAGAGLTYEQYF

d_call: NA
v_call: TRBV12-3/TRBV12-4
clone_size: many
j_call: TRBJ2-7
cdr3_nt: TGTGCCAGCAGTTTAGCAGGCCCATCCTACGAGCAGTACTTC
cdr3_aa: CASSLAGPSYEQYF

d_call: NA
v_call: TRBV4-3
clone_size: many
j_call: TRBJ2-7
cdr3_nt: TGCGCCAGCAGCCAAGGACAGGGAGGAGGCTACGAGCAGTACTTC
cdr3_aa: CASSQGQGGGYEQYF

d_call: TRBD1
v_call: TRBV5-1
clone_size: many
j_call: TRBJ2-1
cdr3_nt: TGCGCCAGCAGCTTTGGACAGGGGGCGAATGAGCAGTTCTTC
cdr3_aa: CASSFGQGANEQFF

d_call: NA
v_call: TRBV5-5
clone_size: medium-sized
j_call: TRBJ1-5
cdr3_nt: TGTGCCAGCAGCTTAGGGGGGGGCAATCAGCCCCAGCATTTT
cdr3_aa: CASSLGGGNQPQHF

d_call: NA
v_call: TRBV7-2
clone_size: many
j_call: TRBJ1-5
cdr3_nt: TGTGCCAGCAGCTTAGATTACCAAAGACTTAGCCCTCGGCCCCAGCATTTT
cdr3_aa: CASSLDYQRLSPRPQHF

d_call: NA
v_call: TRBV12-3/TRBV12-4
clone_size: many
j_call: TRBJ1-3
cdr3_nt: TGTGCCAGCAGTTTGGGCGGATTCTCTGGAAACACCATATATTTT
cdr3_aa: CASSLGGFSGNTIYF

d_call: TRBD1
v_call: TRBV7-3
clone_size: many
j_call: TRBJ2-7
cdr3_nt: TGTGCCAGCAGCCAGGGGACAGCCTACGAGCAGTACTTC
cdr3_aa: CASSQGTAYEQYF

d_call: TRBD1
v_call: TRBV7-6
clone_size: once
j_call: TRBJ2-1
cdr3_nt: TGTGCCAGCAGCTTAGGACAGGGGGCCATGAATGAGCAGTTCTTC
cdr3_aa: CASSLGQGAMNEQFF

d_call: NA
v_call: TRBV29-1
clone_size: many
j_call: TRBJ2-3
cdr3_nt: TGCAGCGTCACCGCGGGCAACCGCATAGATACGCAGTATTTT
cdr3_aa: CSVTAGNRIDTQYF

d_call: NA
v_call: TRBV20-1
clone_size: many
j_call: TRBJ1-1
cdr3_nt: TGCAGTGCTAGGACCCTCGGGTTGGGGGGGAACACTGAAGCTTTCTTT
cdr3_aa: CSARTLGLGGNTEAFF

d_call: NA
v_call: TRBV29-1
clone_size: many
j_call: TRBJ2-7
cdr3_nt: TGCAGCGTTGAATGGGGGGACGAGCAGTACTTC
cdr3_aa: CSVEWGDEQYF

d_call: NA
v_call: TRBV6-6
clone_size: many
j_call: TRBJ1-1
cdr3_nt: TGTGCCAGCAGCTACCGGGTTGTGGGAGGGCGGCCTGAAGCTTTCTTT
cdr3_aa: CASSYRVVGGRPEAFF

d_call: NA
v_call: TRBV9
clone_size: many
j_call: TRBJ2-7
cdr3_nt: TGTGCCAGCAGCACCCACGACTTGACACCGACCTACGAGCAGTACTTC
cdr3_aa: CASSTHDLTPTYEQYF

d_call: NA
v_call: TRBV20-1
clone_size: many
j_call: TRBJ1-3
cdr3_nt: TGCAGTGCTAGAGATGGAGGACCTGGAAACACCATATATTTT
cdr3_aa: CSARDGGPGNTIYF